This T cell receptor (beta chain) derives from a study of T cell responses to AZD1222 COVID-19 vaccine. Study findings and constraints: Mostly white British, mostly female donors; authors suggested clonal diversity may be underestimated. Spike regions recognized by vaccine-associated CD4 TCRs spanned the protein, led by 160-218 and 743-854. Repertoires were obtained only post-peak T cell response.

Produced via immunoSEQ multiplex PCR; TCRdb's table is partial and in-frame only. Among roughly 150,000 clones listed, 90% were seen once. Comments on this clone: Antigen specificity is unknown.

Germline trimming cut 1 base from V and 6 bases from J; bases unmatched to any gene: 7. The CDR3 is 16 amino acids. CDR1 is SGHTA, CDR2 FQGNSA, per germline. Sample: peripheral blood, taken 28 days after the second AZD1222 dose. This sequence joins TRBV7-2 and TRBJ1-4, with 8 bases that match TRBD1. This TCR was recovered from an adult who received the AZD1222 COVID-19 vaccine. Written as DNA, the CDR3 is TGTGCCAGCAGCTTAGTTATCAGGGGGCGGGATGAAAAACTGTTTTTT. This translates into CASSLVIRGRDEKLFF.